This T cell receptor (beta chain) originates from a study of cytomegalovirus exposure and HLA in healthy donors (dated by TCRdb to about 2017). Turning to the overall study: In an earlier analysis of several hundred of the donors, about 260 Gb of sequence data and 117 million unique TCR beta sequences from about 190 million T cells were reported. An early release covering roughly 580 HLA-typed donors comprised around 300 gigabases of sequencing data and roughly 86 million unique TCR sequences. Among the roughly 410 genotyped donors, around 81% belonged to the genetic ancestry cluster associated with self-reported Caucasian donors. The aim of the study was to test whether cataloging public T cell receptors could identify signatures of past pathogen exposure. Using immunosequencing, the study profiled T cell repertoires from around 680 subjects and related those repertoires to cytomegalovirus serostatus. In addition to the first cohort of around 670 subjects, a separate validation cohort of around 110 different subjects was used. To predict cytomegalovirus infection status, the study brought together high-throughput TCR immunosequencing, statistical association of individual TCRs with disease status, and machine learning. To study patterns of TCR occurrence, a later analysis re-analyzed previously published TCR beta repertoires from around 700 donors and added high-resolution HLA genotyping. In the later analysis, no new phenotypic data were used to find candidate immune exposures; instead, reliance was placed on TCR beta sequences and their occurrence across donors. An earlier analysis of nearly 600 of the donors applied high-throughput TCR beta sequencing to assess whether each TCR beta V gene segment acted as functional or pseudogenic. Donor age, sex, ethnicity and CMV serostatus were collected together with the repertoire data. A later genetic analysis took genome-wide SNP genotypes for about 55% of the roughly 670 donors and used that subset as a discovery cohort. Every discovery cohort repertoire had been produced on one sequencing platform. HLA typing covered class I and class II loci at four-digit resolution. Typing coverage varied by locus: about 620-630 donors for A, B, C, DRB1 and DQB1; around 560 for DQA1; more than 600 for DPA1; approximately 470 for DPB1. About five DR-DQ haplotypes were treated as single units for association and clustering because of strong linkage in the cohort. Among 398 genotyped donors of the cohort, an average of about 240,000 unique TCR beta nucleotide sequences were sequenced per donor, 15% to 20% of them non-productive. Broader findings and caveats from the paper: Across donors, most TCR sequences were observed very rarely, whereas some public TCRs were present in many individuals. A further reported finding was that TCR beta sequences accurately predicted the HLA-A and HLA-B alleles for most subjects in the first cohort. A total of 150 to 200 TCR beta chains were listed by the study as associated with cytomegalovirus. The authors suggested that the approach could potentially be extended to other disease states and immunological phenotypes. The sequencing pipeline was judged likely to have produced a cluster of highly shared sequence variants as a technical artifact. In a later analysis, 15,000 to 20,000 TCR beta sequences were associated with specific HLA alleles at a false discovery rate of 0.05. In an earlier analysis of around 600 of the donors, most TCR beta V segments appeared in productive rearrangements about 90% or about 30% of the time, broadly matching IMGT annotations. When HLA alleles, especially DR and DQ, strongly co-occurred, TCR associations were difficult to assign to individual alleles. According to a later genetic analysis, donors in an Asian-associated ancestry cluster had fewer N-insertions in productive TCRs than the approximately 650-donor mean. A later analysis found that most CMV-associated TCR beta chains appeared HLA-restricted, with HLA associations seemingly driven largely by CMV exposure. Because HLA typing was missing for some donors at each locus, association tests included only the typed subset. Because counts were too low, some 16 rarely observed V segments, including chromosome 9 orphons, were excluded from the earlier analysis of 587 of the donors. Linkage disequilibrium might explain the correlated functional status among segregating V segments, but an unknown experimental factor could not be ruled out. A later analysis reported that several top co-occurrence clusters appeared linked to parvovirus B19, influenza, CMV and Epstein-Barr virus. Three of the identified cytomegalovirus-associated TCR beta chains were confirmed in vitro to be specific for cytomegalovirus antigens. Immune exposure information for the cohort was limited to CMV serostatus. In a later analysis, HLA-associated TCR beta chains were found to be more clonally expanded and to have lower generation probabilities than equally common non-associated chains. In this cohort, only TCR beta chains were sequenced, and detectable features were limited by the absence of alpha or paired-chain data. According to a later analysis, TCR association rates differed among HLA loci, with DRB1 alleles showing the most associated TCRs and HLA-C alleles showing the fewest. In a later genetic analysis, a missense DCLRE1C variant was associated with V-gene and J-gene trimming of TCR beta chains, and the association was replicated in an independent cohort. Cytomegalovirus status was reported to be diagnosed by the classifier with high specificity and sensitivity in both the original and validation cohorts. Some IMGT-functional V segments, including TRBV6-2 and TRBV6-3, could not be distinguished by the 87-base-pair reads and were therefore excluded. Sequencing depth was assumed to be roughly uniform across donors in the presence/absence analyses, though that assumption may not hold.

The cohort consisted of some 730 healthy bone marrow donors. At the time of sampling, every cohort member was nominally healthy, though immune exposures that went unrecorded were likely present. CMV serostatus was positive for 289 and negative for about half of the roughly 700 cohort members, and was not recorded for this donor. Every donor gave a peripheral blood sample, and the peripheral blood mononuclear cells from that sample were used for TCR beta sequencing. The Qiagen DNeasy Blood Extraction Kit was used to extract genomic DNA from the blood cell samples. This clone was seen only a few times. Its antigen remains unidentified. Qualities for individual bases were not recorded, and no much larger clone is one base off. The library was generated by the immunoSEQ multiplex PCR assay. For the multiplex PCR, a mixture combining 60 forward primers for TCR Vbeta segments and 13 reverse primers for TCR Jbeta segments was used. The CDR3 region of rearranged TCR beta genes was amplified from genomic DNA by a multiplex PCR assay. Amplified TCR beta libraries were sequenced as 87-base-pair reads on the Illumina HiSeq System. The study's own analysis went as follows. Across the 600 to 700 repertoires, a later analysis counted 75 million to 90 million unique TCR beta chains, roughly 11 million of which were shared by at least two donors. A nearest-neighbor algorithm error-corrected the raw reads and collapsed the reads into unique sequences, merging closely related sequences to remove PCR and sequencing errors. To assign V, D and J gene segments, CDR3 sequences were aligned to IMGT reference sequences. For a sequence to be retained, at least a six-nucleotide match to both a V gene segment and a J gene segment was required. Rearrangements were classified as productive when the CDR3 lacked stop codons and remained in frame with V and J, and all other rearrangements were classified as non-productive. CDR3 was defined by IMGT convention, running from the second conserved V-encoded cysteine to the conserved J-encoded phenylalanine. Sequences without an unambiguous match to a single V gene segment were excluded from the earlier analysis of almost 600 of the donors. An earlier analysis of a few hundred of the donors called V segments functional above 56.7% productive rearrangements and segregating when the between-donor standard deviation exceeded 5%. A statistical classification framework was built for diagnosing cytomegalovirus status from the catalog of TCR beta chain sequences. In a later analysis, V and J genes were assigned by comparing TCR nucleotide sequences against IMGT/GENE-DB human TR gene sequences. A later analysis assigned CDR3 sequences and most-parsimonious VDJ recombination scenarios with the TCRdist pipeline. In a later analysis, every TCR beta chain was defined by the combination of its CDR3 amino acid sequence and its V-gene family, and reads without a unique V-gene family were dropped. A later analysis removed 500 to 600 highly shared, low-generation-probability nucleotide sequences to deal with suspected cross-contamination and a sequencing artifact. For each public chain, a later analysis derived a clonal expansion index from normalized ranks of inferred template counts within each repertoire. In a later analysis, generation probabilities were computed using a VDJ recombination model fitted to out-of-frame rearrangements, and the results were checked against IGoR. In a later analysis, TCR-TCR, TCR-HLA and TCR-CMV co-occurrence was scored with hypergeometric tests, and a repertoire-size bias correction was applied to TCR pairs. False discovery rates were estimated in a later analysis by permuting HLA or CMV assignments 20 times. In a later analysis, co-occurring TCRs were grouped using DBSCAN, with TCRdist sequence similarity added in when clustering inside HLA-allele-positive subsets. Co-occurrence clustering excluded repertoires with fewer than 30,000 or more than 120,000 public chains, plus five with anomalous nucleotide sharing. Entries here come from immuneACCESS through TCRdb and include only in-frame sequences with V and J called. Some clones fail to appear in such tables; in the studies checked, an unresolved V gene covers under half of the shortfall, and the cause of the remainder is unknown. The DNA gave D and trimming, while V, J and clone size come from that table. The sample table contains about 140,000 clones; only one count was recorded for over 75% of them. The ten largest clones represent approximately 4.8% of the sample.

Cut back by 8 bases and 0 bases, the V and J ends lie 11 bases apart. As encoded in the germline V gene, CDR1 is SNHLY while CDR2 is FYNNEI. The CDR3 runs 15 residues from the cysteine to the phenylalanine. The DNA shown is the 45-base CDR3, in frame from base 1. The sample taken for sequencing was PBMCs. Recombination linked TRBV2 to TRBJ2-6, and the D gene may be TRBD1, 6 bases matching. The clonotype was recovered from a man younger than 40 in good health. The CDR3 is CASRTAASGANVLTF. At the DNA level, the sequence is TGTGCCAGCCGGACAGCTGCCTCTGGGGCCAACGTCCTGACTTTC.